This is a list of T cell receptor beta chains from one sample in a study of blood T cell repertoires in COVID-19. Profiled with immunoSEQ multiplex PCR; TCRdb holds only in-frame clones, not every one. The data show 220,000 or so clones, around 90% seen once. The sample taken for sequencing was peripheral blood. The receptors stem from a man aged 55-75 years who had recovered from COVID-19. CDR3s include the opening cysteine and the closing phenylalanine or tryptophan. Each record gives: J gene, V gene, clone size, CDR3 protein. Clone size appears in some rows only: once, few, many, or a class for an expanded clone.

J: TRBJ2-1; V: TRBV18; size: -; CDR3: CASSPPDRAGYNEQFF
J: TRBJ1-2; V: TRBV6-2/TRBV6-3; size: many; CDR3: CASSYRGGYGYTF
J: TRBJ2-7; V: TRBV9; size: -; CDR3: CASSGGGAYEQYF
J: TRBJ1-1; V: TRBV6-5; size: -; CDR3: CASSYHRDRVTEAFF
J: TRBJ2-1; V: TRBV7-2; size: -; CDR3: CASKLAGGNEQFF
J: TRBJ2-5; V: TRBV27; size: -; CDR3: CATGRGTGMGEETQYF
J: TRBJ2-2; V: TRBV29-1; size: -; CDR3: CSVGLSGGHTGELFF
J: TRBJ1-2; V: TRBV7-6; size: -; CDR3: CASSPERVRSYGYTF
J: TRBJ2-7; V: TRBV10-1; size: -; CDR3: CASSEDRGFYEQYF
J: TRBJ1-4; V: TRBV6-5; size: -; CDR3: CASSRTGGSEKLFF
J: TRBJ2-1; V: TRBV12-3/TRBV12-4; size: -; CDR3: CASRPYHYNEQFF
J: TRBJ1-3; V: TRBV18; size: -; CDR3: CASSPGTGTGNTIYF
J: TRBJ2-1; V: TRBV12-5; size: -; CDR3: CASGLEGLAGSEQFF
J: TRBJ1-6; V: TRBV28; size: -; CDR3: CASSLARNFNSPLHF
J: TRBJ1-3; V: TRBV6-5; size: once; CDR3: CASSLEGGSGNTIYF
J: TRBJ2-4; V: TRBV5-6; size: once; CDR3: CASSSSPGAKNIQYF
J: TRBJ2-7; V: TRBV9; size: -; CDR3: CASSSTDRSYEQYF
J: TRBJ2-3; V: TRBV2; size: -; CDR3: CASSPGTTPWDTQYF
J: TRBJ2-7; V: TRBV7-2; size: -; CDR3: CASSSRGSYEQYF
J: TRBJ2-7; V: TRBV7-8; size: once; CDR3: CASSLTRSSYEQYF
J: TRBJ2-7; V: TRBV27; size: -; CDR3: CASSPQGLAGVYEQYF
J: TRBJ1-1; V: TRBV7-2; size: few; CDR3: CASSFNRLHPFF
J: TRBJ2-1; V: TRBV28; size: -; CDR3: CASSLGGQPYNEQFF
J: TRBJ1-1; V: TRBV7-2; size: -; CDR3: CASSLGQGTLNTEAFF
J: TRBJ1-6; V: TRBV5-4; size: few; CDR3: CASSLGSLVGQKNSPLHF
J: TRBJ2-2; V: TRBV18; size: -; CDR3: CASSPPSGFRVSGELFF
J: TRBJ2-5; V: TRBV19; size: -; CDR3: CASNIRGETQYF
J: TRBJ2-7; V: TRBV28; size: -; CDR3: CASSFTLREASYEQYF
J: TRBJ2-7; V: TRBV4-3; size: -; CDR3: CASSRDNLYEQYF
J: TRBJ2-7; V: TRBV30; size: -; CDR3: CAWKPQTFTGTGYYEQYF
J: TRBJ2-3; V: TRBV7-6; size: -; CDR3: CASSLVAGISTDTQYF
J: TRBJ1-2; V: TRBV5-1; size: -; CDR3: CASSKDQGTNYGYTF
J: TRBJ2-3; V: TRBV2; size: few; CDR3: CASSPSRGGAGTDTQYF
J: TRBJ2-7; V: TRBV28; size: once; CDR3: CASSPRGRGLSEQYF
J: TRBJ1-4; V: TRBV25-1; size: -; CDR3: CASSDWTVSSEKLFF
J: TRBJ1-6; V: TRBV6-6; size: once; CDR3: CASSPTGSYNSPLHF
J: TRBJ2-3; V: TRBV28; size: -; CDR3: CASSTRPSGRFADTQYF
J: TRBJ2-7; V: TRBV19; size: -; CDR3: CASSPTLGSYEQYF
J: TRBJ1-1; V: TRBV7-2; size: -; CDR3: CASSLRGRNTEAFF
J: TRBJ2-1; V: TRBV27; size: few; CDR3: CASSRYNEQFF
J: TRBJ2-1; V: TRBV3-1/TRBV3-2; size: -; CDR3: CKAGTIGNEQFF
J: TRBJ2-7; V: TRBV9; size: -; CDR3: CASSTGTGGFYEQYF
J: TRBJ2-7; V: TRBV19; size: -; CDR3: CASSRTGGRNEQYF
J: TRBJ2-7; V: TRBV10-3; size: -; CDR3: CAISTTSGSYEQYF
J: TRBJ2-7; V: TRBV29-1; size: -; CDR3: CSVVRGTNYEQYF
J: TRBJ2-1; V: TRBV9; size: -; CDR3: CASSVALSDEQFF
J: TRBJ1-2; V: TRBV3-1/TRBV3-2; size: few; CDR3: CASSDPGQGRRYTF
J: TRBJ2-2; V: TRBV6-1; size: -; CDR3: CASSDYRGIGAGELFF
J: TRBJ2-2; V: TRBV7-2; size: once; CDR3: CASAPPRETGELFF
J: TRBJ2-3; V: TRBV7-2; size: -; CDR3: CASSLVTSGRARRDTQYF
J: TRBJ2-1; V: TRBV19; size: -; CDR3: CASSIAGGGTYNEQFF
J: TRBJ1-5; V: TRBV5-1; size: -; CDR3: CASSLLSGKDQPQHF
J: TRBJ2-1; V: TRBV2; size: -; CDR3: CASSEIAPDEQFF
J: TRBJ1-2; V: TRBV5-5; size: -; CDR3: CASSLEVLGGRYGYTF
J: TRBJ1-2; V: TRBV5-5; size: -; CDR3: CASSWDISTYGYTF
J: TRBJ1-1; V: TRBV18; size: -; CDR3: CASSPYGTGVEAFF
J: TRBJ1-3; V: TRBV7-8; size: once; CDR3: CASLPTGTSGNTIYF
J: TRBJ2-5; V: TRBV3-1/TRBV3-2; size: few; CDR3: CASSSHTGGTETQYF
J: TRBJ1-2; V: TRBV19; size: once; CDR3: CASSISGAPAGYTF
J: TRBJ2-5; V: TRBV2; size: -; CDR3: CATRPGLAVETQYF